This T cell receptor (beta chain) was identified in a study of T cells after yellow fever vaccination. Study-level points and caveats: A small proportion of clonotypes was detected in both the CD4 and CD8 compartments. Researchers cautioned that FACS-sorted repertoires could harbor abundant clonotypes contaminating from the bulk population. Post-booster reappearance was seen for most primary-vaccination clones (around 96% CD4, around 91% CD8).

V lost 7 bases and J 2 bases, leaving 11 bases between the germline ends. CDR1 and CDR2 from the germline V gene are SGHTA and FQGNSA. This CDR3 contains 13 residues. It was through 5'RACE template switching that TCR cDNA was made, with a universal primer site and UMIs added. Each CDR3 protein gets one entry after TCRdb re-called the 5' RACE reads with MiXCR. The sample lists about 160,000 distinct CDR3 sequences; approximately 6.7% were seen once. For this clonotype: Its antigen is undetermined.

The sequence derives from a man aged 18-30 years who received the YFV17D yellow fever vaccine. The starting material was CD4+ T cells sorted from PBMCs, obtained 5 to 6 days after the first yellow fever vaccination. The V call is TRBV7-2, the J call TRBJ2-5; possible D gene TRBD1, 6 bases. The DNA for the CDR3 is TGTGCCAGCAAAAGACAGGTGCAAGAGACCCAGTACTTC. It translates to CASKRQVQETQYF.